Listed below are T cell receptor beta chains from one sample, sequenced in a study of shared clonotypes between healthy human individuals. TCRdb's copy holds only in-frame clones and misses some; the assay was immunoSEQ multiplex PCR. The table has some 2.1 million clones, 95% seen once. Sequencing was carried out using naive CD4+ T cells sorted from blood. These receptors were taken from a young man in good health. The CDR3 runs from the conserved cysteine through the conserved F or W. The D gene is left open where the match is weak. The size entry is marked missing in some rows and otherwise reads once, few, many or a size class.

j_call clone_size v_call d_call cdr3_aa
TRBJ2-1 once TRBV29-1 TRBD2 CSVVPLSGEGRSYNEQFF
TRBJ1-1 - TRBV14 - CASSPGLLKRTEAFF
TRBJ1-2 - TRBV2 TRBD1 CASSTDRGANYGYTF
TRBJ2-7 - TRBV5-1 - CASSSEGGYYEQYF
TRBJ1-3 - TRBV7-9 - CATGGAGNTIYF
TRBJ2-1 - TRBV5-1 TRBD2 CASSLVMSSGYNEQFF
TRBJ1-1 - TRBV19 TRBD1 CASSPRQGNTEAFF
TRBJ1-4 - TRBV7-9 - CASSSTGRMGEKLFF
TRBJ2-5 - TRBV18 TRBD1 CASSPTGQGAETQYF
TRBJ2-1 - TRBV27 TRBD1 CASSLDREQFF
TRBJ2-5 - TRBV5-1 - CASSPGAYGSKETQYF
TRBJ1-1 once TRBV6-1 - CASGSFSINTEAFF
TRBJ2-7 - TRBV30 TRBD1 CAWSRQGFYEQYF
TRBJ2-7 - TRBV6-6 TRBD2 CASSQGTSGKYEQYF
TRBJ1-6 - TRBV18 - CASSPDPRNSPLHF
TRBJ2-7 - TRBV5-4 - CASSSWTGSYEQYF
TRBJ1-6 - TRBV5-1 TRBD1 CASSSGSGTGASPLHF
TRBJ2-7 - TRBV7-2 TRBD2 CASSREAGNIYEQYF
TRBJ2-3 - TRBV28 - CASSSMTDTQYF
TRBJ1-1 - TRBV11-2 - CASSLNGKQLLAFF
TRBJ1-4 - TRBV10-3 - CAISDELLNEKLFF
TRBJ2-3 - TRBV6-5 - CASSPPGAGTDTQYF
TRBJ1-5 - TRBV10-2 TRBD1 CASRQGINQPQHF
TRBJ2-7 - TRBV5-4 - CASSPQGGSYEQYF
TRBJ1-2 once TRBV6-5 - CASSYQGLDGYTF
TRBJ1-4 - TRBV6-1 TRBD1 CASGQGNEKLFF